The subject of this entry is one T cell receptor beta chain. Its antigen is undetermined. This entry belongs to a study of OX40 agonist ivuxolimab in advanced cancers. Overall study context: Six ivuxolimab dose levels, 0.01 to 10 mg/kg, were given intravenously every 2 weeks. General observations from the study: Clonal expansion was seen in CD4+ and CD8+ blood T cells by week 6 at 0.1 to 3.0 mg/kg.

V lost 5 bases to trimming and J lost 5 bases; unmatched junction nucleotides: 8. The CDR3 has 15 amino acids. CDR1 LNHDA and CDR2 SQIVND come from the germline V gene (reference sequence). Profiling relied on immunoSEQ multiplex PCR, and the TCRdb table lists in-frame clones only, not all of them. The data contain 100,000 to 120,000 clones, approximately 89% of them singletons. The chain employs TRBV19 and TRBJ2-5, with TRBD2 matching 10 bases. The TCR comes from an adult with an advanced solid tumor such as melanoma, head and neck, liver or kidney cancer. The material was CD4+ or CD8+ T cells sorted from blood, obtained in a trial of the OX40 agonist ivuxolimab. The CDR3 DNA reads TGTGCCAGTAGTTCTAGCGGGAGTTTGAAGGAGACCCAGTACTTC. Amino acid sequence: CASSSSGSLKETQYF. Drawing the rest from reference TRBV19 and TRBJ2-5, the complete variable domain is DGGITQSPKYLFRKEGQNVTLSCEQNLNHDAMYWYRQDPGQGLRLIYYSQIVNDFQKGDIAEGYSVSREKKESFPLTVTSAQKNPTAFYLCASSSSGSLKETQYFGPGTRLLVL.